This entry is about one T cell receptor beta chain. This table comes from immunoSEQ multiplex PCR, and its TCRdb copy is limited to in-frame clones, with some not included. The sample has tens of thousands of clones; roughly 92% are singletons. Germline V gives CDR1 SQVTM, CDR2 ANQGSEA. V was shortened by 6 bases and J by 10 bases, with 16 bases between the two germline ends. The CDR3 contains 12 residues. The data are from a study of T cell changes during pregnancy in multiple sclerosis. This sequence originates from a female donor with multiple sclerosis, enrolled in a pregnancy study. This sequence joins TRBV29-1 and TRBJ2-1; D possibly corresponds to TRBD2 (6 bases). The starting material was CD8+ T cells from peripheral blood mononuclear cells, obtained in the third trimester of pregnancy. The CDR3 loop reads CSVAGLREEQFF. CDR3 DNA sequence: TGCAGCGTGGCGGGACTCAGGGAGGAGCAGTTCTTC.